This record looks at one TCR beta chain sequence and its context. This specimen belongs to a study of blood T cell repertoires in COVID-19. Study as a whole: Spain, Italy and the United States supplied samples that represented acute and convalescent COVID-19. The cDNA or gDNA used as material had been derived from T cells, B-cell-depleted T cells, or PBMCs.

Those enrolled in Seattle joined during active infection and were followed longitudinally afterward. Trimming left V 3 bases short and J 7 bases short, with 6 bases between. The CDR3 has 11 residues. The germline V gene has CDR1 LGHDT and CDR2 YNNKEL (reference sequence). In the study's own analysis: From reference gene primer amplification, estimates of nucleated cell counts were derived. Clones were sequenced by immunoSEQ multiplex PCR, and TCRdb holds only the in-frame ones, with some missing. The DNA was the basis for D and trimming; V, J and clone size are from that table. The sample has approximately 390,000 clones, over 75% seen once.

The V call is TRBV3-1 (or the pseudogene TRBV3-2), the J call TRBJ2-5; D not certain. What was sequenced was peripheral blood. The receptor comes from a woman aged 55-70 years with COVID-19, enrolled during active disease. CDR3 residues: CASSQGVTQYF. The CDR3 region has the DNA TGTGCCAGCAGCCAGGGCGTGACCCAGTACTTC.